The entry below gives a single T cell receptor (beta chain) sequence along with its context. The antigen is undetermined. The entry originates in a study of shared clonotypes between healthy human individuals. Study details: Per donor, CD8 memory used one plate, CD8 naive used two, CD4 memory used three and CD4 naive used three. Study conclusions and caveats: The sharing of 4.5% to 5.5% of naive CD4 clonotypes was seen across a few donors.

In replicate PCRs of sorted subsets, about 200 ng DNA, roughly 31,000 T cell genomes, was used. Assay used: immunoSEQ multiplex PCR; TCRdb lists only in-frame clones, some missing. The sample consists of roughly 2.6 million clones, around nine tenths of them appearing once. The sequence was collected from a man aged 18 to 30 in good health. The sample comprised naive CD4+ T cells sorted from blood. Documented subset: CD45RA+ positively selected.

CDR3 protein: CASSSRALSYNEQFF. For the CDR3, the DNA is TGTGCCAGCAGCTCCCGAGCCCTCTCCTACAATGAGCAGTTCTTC. The chain is built from TRBV11-2 and TRBJ2-1; D gene ambiguous. This CDR3 has 15 amino acids. The germline gives CDR1 SGHAT, CDR2 FQNNGV. Deletions cut 4 bases from V and 0 bases from J, with 10 bases between.